This T cell receptor beta chain was recovered during a study of Graves' ophthalmopathy and Graves' hyperthyroidism. The germline gives CDR1 ENHRY, CDR2 SYGVKD. V lost 6 bases and J lost 5; bases outside the gene matches: 12. The CDR3 totals 17 residues. RNA transcripts served as template for amplifying TCR beta CDR3 sequences. The workflow started with a first-round RT-PCR run with HTBI primers and then moved on to a second-round multiplex PCR. TCRdb called the multiplex PCR reads again in MiXCR, with one record for every CDR3 protein. Of around 1.1 million distinct CDR3 sequences in the sample, about two fifths were seen once. Diagnosis relied on clinical symptoms, serum thyroxine, TRAb, thyroid ultrasound and orbital computed tomography.

The TCR originated in an adult man with Graves' hyperthyroidism. Sequenced sample: peripheral blood or thyroid tissue (not recorded which). The chain uses TRBV10-3 and TRBJ1-6; 8 positions agree with TRBD1. In DNA form, the CDR3 reads TGTGCCATCAGCCACCCCCCCCAGGGGGCGGATAATTCACCCCTCCACTTT. Protein product: CAISHPPQGADNSPLHF.